This TCR beta chain was captured by sequencing in a study of cytomegalovirus exposure and HLA in healthy donors. The study's findings and limits: The study recorded 150 to 200 TCR beta chains that were cytomegalovirus-associated.

This PCR relied on a set of 60 Vbeta primers and 13 Jbeta primers. Libraries were prepared by immunoSEQ multiplex PCR; TCRdb keeps only in-frame clonotypes and omits some of them. The data contain roughly 120,000 clones, over 60% of them singletons. Of note for this clone: The antigen is unknown. An end of the junction does not agree with germline; a read error may underlie this.

The CDR3 is 14 amino acids. Germline V CDR1 and CDR2: SGHVS, FNYEAQ. Sequenced sample: PBMCs. The receptor was derived from a man between 18 and 35 years old in good health and CMV-seronegative. The chain couples TRBV7-6 to TRBJ2-7; D is perhaps TRBD1 (6 bases). Here the CDR3 DNA reads TGTGCCAGCAGCTTAAAGGTCAGGGGTTACGAGCAGCACTTC. Protein product: CASSLKVRGYEQHF.